The entry below gives a single TCR beta chain sequence along with its context. These data come from a study of blood T cell repertoires in COVID-19. Across the study: The cDNA or gDNA used as material had been derived from T cells, B-cell-depleted T cells, or PBMCs.

In the original processing: Reference gene primer amplification in the assay estimated nucleated cell counts. Only in-frame clones appear in the TCRdb table, and some are missing; sequencing was by immunoSEQ multiplex PCR. V and J calls and clone size are copied from that table; D and trimming were computed from the DNA. Here the sample spans under 400,000 clones, 88% being singletons. With 4 bases removed from V and 5 bases from J, the gap between germline ends came to 20 bases. The CDR3 loop spans 16 amino acids. Germline loops: CDR1 MGHRA, CDR2 YSYEKL. This sequence joins TRBV4-1 and TRBJ1-2; possibly TRBD1 for D (6 bases). The receptor comes from a woman aged 25-40 years with COVID-19, enrolled during active disease. The sequenced sample was peripheral blood. CDR3 region: CASSRSRQGIGYGYTF. CDR3 in DNA: TGCGCCAGCAGCCGAAGTCGGCAGGGGATTGGATATGGCTACACCTTC.